This T cell receptor beta chain was observed in a study of T cell responses to AZD1222 COVID-19 vaccine (dated by TCRdb to the early 2020s). Regarding the study in general: AZD1222 recipients given second doses at about 4 weeks or at about 12 weeks were pooled, since spike-specific TCR depth and breadth were not found to differ between the two schedules. A total of around 240 trial participants underwent TCR sequencing, of whom roughly 210 received two doses of AZD1222 and about 26 received two doses of the MenACWY control vaccine. Trial participants were enrolled by age into subgroups of 18-55, 56-69 and 70-plus years, and around 150, 29 and 61 TCR-sequenced participants, respectively, were included in these subgroups.

The germline V gene gives CDR1 as SNHLY and CDR2 as FYNNEI. V is clipped by 6 bases and J by 2 bases, and the sequence between their germline boundaries is 13 bases long. The CDR3 holds 14 amino acids from the cysteine to the phenylalanine. The entry retains the CDR3 DNA only, 42 bases that are in frame from base 1. The CDR3 regions of human TCRbeta chains were analyzed by immunosequencing. The original pipeline was this. Repertoire TCRs were matched against a reference library of SARS-CoV-2-specific TCRs generated with the MIRA antigen-specificity platform. Breadth meant the fraction of unique TCRs that were SARS-CoV-2-associated, whereas depth meant the fraction of total T cells that were SARS-CoV-2-associated. Using the MIRA data, each spike-specific TCR was assigned both to the spike region to which the TCR was reactive and to a CD4 or CD8 class. Log10-transformed breadth and depth values were compared by one-way ANOVA with Sidak's multiple comparisons tests. Imported from immuneACCESS, the table was reduced by TCRdb to in-frame sequences with V and J called. These copies leave out some clones; in studies compared against another copy, an unresolved V gene accounts for under half, and the cause of the remainder is not known. The V and J calls and clone size were taken over from that table, and D and trimming were inferred from the DNA. The sample yields over 75,000 clones; roughly nine tenths were counted once. The ten top clones hold just over 30% of the sample.

This sample's time point label indicates: baseline before first vaccination. Vaccinee samples were obtained from the UK trials COV001 and COV002, which included a single-blind randomized controlled phase 2/3 trial of AZD1222 (ChAdOx1 nCoV-19) in healthy adults. For TCRbeta chain sequencing, PBMC samples were collected from trial participants at day 0 and at day 28 after the second dose. Turning to this clone: Its target antigen remains unknown. No base-level quality is on record; no much larger clone is a single base apart.

Beyond this particular receptor, the publication reports: Because no day 14 peak-response samples were available, repertoires were characterized only after the peak T cell response. In the small 56-69-year group, the increase in depth fell short of significance, most likely because of low power. Conclusions about previously exposed vaccinees were limited because only six AZD1222 recipients were SARS-CoV-2 seropositive at baseline. Most participants were white British and females outnumbered males, and the authors suggested that clonal diversity may have been underestimated. After two AZD1222 doses, both the breadth and the depth of spike-specific TCRs were significantly higher than at day 0 and than in MenACWY recipients. Reportedly, close to half of the unique spike-specific TCRs recognized epitopes lying outside the regions that are mutated in the B.1.351 and B.1.1.7 variants. Vaccine-associated CD4 TCRs spanned the whole spike protein, with dominant responses in regions 160-218 and 743-854.

The sequences come from peripheral blood, collected on day 0 of AZD1222 vaccination. This TCR derives from an adult in good health. The chain links TRBV2 with TRBJ2-5; perhaps TRBD2 is the D gene, with 5 bases matching. The nucleotides are TGTGCCAGCAGCCCCTTTCCGGGGCAAGAGACCCAGTACTTC. This is translated as CASSPFPGQETQYF.